The clone carrying this TCR beta chain was found once. These data are taken from a study of CD8 T cells in Susac syndrome. Random hexamers were used to reverse transcribe an amount of about 0.45 to 1 ug RNA. The CDR3 of TCR beta was amplified by immunoSEQ multiplex PCR across 54 Vbeta and 13 Jbeta. TCRdb reprocessed the immunoSEQ multiplex PCR reads via MiXCR and lists one record per CDR3 protein. This sample carries 130,000 to 150,000 distinct CDR3 sequences, 94% of them seen once, and the ten largest clones take over 0.25%. The V end was cut by 0 bases, the J end by 4 bases, with 13 bases between. The CDR3 has 15 residues. The germline V gene encodes CDR1 SGHRS and CDR2 YFSETQ. The study sequenced TCR beta in blood CD8+ and CD4+ T cells. The healthy controls were matched to patients by age and sex. TEMRA cells underwent FACS enrichment and CD8+ and CD4+ T cells underwent negative isolation.

This sequence originates from a human donor in good health. This chain links TRBV5-1 with TRBJ1-2, with D unresolved. Sequencing used CD8+ T cells from PBMCs. The chain's CDR3 is CASSLVQDSGYGYTF. CDR3 coding DNA: TGCGCCAGCAGCTTGGTTCAGGACTCCGGCTATGGCTACACCTTC.